The sequence of this T cell receptor (beta chain) was determined in a study of blood T cell repertoires in COVID-19. Across the whole study: COVID-19 samples, acute and convalescent, were from the United States, Italy and Spain. Sources were T cells, B-cell-depleted T cells, or PBMCs; the material itself was cDNA or gDNA.

Germline CDR1 and CDR2: SGDLS and YYNGEE. V lost 0 bases, J lost 2 bases, and 1 base stayed unmatched. The CDR3 contains 14 residues. In the source study's methods: Quantification of nucleated cells was approximated via reference gene primer amplification. The assay was immunoSEQ multiplex PCR, and TCRdb's table has in-frame clones only and misses some. V, J and clone size are taken as reported in that table, and D and trimming were inferred from the DNA itself. The table includes approximately 88,000 clones, about 83% detected once. This clone has just a few counts. Sequenced sample: peripheral blood. This clonotype was obtained from a human donor in a cohort sampled during active COVID-19. The J gene is TRBJ2-7, the V gene TRBV9, with 8 bases aligning to TRBD2. This chain's CDR3 is CASSVDGRAYEQYF. CDR3 DNA: TGTGCCAGCAGCGTAGACGGGAGGGCCTACGAGCAGTACTTC.